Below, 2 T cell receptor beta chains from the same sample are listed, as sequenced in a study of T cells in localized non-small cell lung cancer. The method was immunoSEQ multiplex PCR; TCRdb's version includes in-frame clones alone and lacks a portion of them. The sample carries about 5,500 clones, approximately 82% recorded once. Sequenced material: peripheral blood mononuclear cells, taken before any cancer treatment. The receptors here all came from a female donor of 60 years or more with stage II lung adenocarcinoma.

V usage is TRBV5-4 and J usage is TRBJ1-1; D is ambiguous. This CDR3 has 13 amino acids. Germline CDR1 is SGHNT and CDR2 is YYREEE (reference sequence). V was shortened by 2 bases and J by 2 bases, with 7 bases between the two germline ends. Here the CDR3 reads CASSLGFNTEAFF. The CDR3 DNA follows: TGTGCCAGCAGCTTAGGGTTTAACACTGAAGCTTTCTTT. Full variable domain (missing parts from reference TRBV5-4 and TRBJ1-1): ETGVTQSPTHLIKTRGQQVTLRCSSQSGHNTVSWYQQALGQGPQFIFQYYREEENGRGNFPPRFSGLQFPNYSSELNVNALELDDSALYLCASSLGFNTEAFFGQGTRLTVV.

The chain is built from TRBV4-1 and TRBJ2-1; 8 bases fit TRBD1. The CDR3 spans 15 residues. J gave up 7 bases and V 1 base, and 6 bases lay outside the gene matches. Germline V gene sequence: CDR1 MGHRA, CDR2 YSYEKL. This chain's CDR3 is CASSQGTGSLNEQFF. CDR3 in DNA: TGCGCCAGCAGCCAAGGGACAGGGTCGTTGAATGAGCAGTTCTTC.